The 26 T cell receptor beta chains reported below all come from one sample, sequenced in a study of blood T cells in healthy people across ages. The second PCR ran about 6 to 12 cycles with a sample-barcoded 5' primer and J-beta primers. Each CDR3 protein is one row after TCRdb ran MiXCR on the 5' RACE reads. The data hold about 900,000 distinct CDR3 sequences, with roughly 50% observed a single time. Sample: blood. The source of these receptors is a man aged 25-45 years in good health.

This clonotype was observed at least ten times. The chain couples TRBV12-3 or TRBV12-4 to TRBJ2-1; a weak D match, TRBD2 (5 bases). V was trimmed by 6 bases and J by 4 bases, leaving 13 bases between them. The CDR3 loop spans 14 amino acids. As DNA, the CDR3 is TGTGCCAGCAGCTTAAGCGGCTTTTACAATGAGCAGTTCTTC. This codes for CASSLSGFYNEQFF.

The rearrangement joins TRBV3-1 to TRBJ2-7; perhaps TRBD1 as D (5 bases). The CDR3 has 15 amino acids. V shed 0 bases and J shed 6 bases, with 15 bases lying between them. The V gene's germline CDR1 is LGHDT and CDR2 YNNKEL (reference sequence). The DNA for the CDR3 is TGTGCCAGCAGCCAAGACCGTTTTTCAGGGTCCGAGCAGTACTTC. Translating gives CASSQDRFSGSEQYF.

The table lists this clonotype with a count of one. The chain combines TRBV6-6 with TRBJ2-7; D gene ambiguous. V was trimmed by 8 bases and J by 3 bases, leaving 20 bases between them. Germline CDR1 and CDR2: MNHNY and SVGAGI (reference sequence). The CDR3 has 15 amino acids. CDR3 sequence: CASGPALNLLYEQYF. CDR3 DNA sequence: TGTGCCAGCGGACCCGCCTTAAACTTGCTCTACGAGCAGTACTTC.

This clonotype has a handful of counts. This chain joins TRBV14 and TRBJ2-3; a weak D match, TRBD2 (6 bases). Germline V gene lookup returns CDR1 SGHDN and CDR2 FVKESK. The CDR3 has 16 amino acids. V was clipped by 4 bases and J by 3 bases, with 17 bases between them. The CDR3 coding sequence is TGTGCCAGCAGCCCTTATAGCGGTACTAGTACAGATACGCAGTATTTT. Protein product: CASSPYSGTSTDTQYF.

Here the CDR3 DNA reads TGCAGTGCTAGTCCACAGGGTCGTGGCTACACCTTC. Protein: CSASPQGRGYTF. The gene calls are TRBV20-1 and TRBJ1-2, with D maybe TRBD1 (6 bases). CDR1 and CDR2 (germline): DFQATT, SNEGSKA (reference sequence). V lost 3 bases, J lost 7 bases, and 12 bases lay in between. This CDR3 contains 12 residues.

The CDR3 nucleotides are TGCAGTGCTAGGTTACAGGGGGCTTTGAACACTGAAGCTTTCTTT. This encodes CSARLQGALNTEAFF. The chain is built from TRBV20-1 and TRBJ1-1, with 9 bases that match TRBD1. The CDR3 totals 15 residues. The germline CDR1 and CDR2 sequences are DFQATT and SNEGSKA (reference sequence). J was trimmed by 0 bases and V by 3 bases; bases with no gene match: 5.

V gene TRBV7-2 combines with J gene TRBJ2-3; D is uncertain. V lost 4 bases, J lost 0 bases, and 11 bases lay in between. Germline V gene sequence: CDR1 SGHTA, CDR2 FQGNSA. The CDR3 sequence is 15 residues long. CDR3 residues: CASSSSHLSTDTQYF. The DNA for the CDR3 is TGTGCCAGCAGCTCATCCCACTTAAGCACAGATACGCAGTATTTT. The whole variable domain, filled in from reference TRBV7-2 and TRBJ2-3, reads GAGVSQSPSNKVTEKGKDVELRCDPISGHTALYWYRQSLGQGLEFLIYFQGNSAPDKSGLPSDRFSAERTGGSVSTLTIQRTQQEDSAVYLCASSSSHLSTDTQYFGPGTRLTVL.

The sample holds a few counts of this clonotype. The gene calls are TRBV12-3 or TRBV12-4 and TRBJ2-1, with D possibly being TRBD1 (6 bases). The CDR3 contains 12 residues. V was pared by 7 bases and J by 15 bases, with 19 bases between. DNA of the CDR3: TGTGCCAGCACCTGGGGGCAGGCGACGCGGTTCTTC. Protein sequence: CASTWGQATRFF.

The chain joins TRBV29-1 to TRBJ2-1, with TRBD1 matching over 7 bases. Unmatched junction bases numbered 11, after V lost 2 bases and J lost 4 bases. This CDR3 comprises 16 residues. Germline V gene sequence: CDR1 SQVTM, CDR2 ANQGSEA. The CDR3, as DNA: TGCAGCGTTGAACCCGACAGGGACCCTGCTTACAATGAGCAGTTCTTC. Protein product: CSVEPDRDPAYNEQFF.

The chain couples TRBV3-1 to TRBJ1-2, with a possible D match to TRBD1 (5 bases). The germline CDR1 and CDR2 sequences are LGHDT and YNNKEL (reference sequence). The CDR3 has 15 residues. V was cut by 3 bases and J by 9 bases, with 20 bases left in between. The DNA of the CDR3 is TGTGCCAGCAGCCAGGGGGATAACCGCTTATGGAGCTACACCTTC. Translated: CASSQGDNRLWSYTF.

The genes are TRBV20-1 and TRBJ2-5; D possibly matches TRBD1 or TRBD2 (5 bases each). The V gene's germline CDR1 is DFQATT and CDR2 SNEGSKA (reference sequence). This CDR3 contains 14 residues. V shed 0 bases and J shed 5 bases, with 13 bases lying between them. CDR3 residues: CSARDGTAGETQYF. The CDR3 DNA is TGCAGTGCTAGAGATGGGACGGCCGGGGAGACCCAGTACTTC.

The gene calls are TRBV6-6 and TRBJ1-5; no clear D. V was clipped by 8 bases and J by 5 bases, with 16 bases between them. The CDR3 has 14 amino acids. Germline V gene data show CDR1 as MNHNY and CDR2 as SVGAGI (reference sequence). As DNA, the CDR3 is TGTGCCAGCTCTTCGAAGGAATCGGATCAGCCCCAGCATTTT. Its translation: CASSSKESDQPQHF.

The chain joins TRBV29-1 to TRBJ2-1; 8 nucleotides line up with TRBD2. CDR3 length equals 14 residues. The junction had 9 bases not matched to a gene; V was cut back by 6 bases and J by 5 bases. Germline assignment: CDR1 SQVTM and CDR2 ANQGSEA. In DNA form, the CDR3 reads TGCAGCGTGGACCCCGGAGCGGGAGACAATGAGCAGTTCTTC. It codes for CSVDPGAGDNEQFF.

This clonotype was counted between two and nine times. CDR3 residues: CASTQGARGEAFF. Here the CDR3 DNA reads TGTGCCAGCACACAGGGGGCGAGGGGTGAAGCTTTCTTT. The chain employs TRBV27 and TRBJ1-1; 9 nucleotides agree with TRBD1. The CDR3 totals 13 residues. Unmatched junction bases numbered 7, after V lost 7 bases and J lost 7 bases. Germline CDR1 is MNHEY and CDR2 is SMNVEV (reference sequence).

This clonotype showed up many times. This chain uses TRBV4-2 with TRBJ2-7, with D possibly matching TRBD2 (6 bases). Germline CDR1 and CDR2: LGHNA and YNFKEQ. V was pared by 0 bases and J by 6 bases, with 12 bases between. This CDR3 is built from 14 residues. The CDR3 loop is CASSQEWGSGEQYF. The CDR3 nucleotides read TGTGCCAGCAGCCAAGAATGGGGTAGCGGCGAGCAGTACTTC.

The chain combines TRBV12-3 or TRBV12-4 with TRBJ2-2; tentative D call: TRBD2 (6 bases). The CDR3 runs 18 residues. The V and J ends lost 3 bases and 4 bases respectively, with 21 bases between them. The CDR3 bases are TGTGCCAGCAGTTTGTTAGACTTAGCGGCCCGTCCCACCGGGGAGCTGTTTTTT. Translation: CASSLLDLAARPTGELFF.

CDR3 loop: CATSDTGPIVGETQYF. The CDR3 nucleotides read TGTGCCACCAGTGATACCGGGCCAATAGTGGGAGAGACCCAGTACTTC. The chain recombines TRBV24-1 with TRBJ2-5; D gene uncertain. In germline, CDR1 is KGHDR, CDR2 SFDVKD. V was shortened by 3 bases and J by 4 bases, with 17 bases between the two germline ends. The CDR3 has 16 amino acids.

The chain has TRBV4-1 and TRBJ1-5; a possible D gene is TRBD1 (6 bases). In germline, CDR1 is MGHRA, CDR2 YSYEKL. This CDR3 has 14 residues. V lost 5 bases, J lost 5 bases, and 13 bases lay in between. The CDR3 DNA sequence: TGCGCCAGCAGCGTAACAGGGAAGTATCAGCCCCAGCATTTT. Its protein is CASSVTGKYQPQHF.

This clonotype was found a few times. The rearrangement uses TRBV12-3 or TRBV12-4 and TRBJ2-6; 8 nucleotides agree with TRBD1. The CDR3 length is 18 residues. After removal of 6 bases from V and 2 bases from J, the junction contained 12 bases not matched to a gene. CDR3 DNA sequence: TGTGCCAGCAGCACTACGACAGGGGACGTTGCTGGGGCCAACGTCCTGACTTTC. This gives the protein CASSTTTGDVAGANVLTF.

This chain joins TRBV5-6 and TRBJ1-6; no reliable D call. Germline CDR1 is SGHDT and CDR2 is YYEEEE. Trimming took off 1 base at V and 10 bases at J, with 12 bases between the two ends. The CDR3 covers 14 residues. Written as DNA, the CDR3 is TGTGCCAGCAGCTTGTTCAGTGTTGAGTCACCCCTCCACTTT. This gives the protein CASSLFSVESPLHF.

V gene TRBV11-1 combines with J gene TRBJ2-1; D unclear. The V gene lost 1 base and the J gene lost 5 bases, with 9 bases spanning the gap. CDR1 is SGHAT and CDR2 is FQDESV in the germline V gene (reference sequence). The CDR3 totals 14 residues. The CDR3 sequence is CASSLGSSDNEQFF. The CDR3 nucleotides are TGTGCCAGCAGCTTAGGGTCGTCAGACAATGAGCAGTTCTTC.

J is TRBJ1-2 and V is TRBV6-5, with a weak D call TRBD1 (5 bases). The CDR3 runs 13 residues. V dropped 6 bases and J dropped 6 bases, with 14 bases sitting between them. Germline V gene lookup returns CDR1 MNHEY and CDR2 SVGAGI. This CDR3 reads CASSSGGTDGYTF. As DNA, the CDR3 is TGTGCCAGCAGCAGCGGGGGTACGGATGGCTACACCTTC.

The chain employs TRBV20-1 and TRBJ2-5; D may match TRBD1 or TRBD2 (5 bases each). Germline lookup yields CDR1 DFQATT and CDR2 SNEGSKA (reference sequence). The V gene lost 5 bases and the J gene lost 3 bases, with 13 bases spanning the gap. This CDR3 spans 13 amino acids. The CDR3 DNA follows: TGCAGTGCTTTCCGGGGCCCGGAAGAGACCCAGTACTTC. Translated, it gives CSAFRGPEETQYF.

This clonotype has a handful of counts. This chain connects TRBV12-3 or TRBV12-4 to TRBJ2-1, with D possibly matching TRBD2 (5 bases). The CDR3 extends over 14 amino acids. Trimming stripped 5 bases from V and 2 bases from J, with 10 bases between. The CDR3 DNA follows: TGTGCCAGCAGTGAGGGTATTGCCTACAATGAGCAGTTCTTC. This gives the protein CASSEGIAYNEQFF.

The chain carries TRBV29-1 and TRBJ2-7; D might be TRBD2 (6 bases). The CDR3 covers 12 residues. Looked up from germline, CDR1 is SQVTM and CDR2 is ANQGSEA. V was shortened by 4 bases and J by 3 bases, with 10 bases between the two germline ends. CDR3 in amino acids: CSVGGSGYEQYF. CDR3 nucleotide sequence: TGCAGCGTTGGTGGTAGCGGCTACGAGCAGTACTTC.

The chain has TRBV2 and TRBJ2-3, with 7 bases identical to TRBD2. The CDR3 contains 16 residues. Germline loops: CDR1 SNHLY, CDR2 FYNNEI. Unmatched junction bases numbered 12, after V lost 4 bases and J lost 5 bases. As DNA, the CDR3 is TGTGCCAGCAGTGGGGCTGCGGGGGTGACCCTAGATACGCAGTATTTT. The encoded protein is CASSGAAGVTLDTQYF.